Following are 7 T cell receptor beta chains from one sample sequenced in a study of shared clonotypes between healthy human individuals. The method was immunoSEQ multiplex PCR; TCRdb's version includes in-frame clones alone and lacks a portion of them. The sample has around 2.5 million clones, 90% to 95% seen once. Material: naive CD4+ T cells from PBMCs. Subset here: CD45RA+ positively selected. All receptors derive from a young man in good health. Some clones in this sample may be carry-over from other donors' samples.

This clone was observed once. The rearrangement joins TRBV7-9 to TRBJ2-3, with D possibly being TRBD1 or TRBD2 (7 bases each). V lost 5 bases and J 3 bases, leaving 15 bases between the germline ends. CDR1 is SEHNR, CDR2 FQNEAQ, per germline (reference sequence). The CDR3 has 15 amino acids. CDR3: CASSRGRGRTDTQYF. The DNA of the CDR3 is TGTGCCAGCAGCCGGGGGAGGGGGCGAACAGATACGCAGTATTTT.

The CDR3 DNA sequence: TGCGCCAGCAGCCTCACGGACAGACGCAGCACTAACACCGGGGAGCTGTTTTTT. Its translation is CASSLTDRRSTNTGELFF. The chain has TRBV5-1 and TRBJ2-2, with D possibly being TRBD1 (6 bases). Germline assignment: CDR1 SGHRS and CDR2 YFSETQ. V was cut by 4 bases and J by 2 bases, with 21 bases left in between. The CDR3 runs 18 residues.

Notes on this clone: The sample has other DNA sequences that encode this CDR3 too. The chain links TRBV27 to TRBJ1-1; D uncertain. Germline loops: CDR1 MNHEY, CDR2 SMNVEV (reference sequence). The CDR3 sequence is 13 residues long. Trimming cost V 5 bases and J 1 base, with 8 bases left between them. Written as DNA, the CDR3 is TGTGCCAGCAGTATAACCCGGAACACTGAAGCTTTCTTT. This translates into CASSITRNTEAFF.

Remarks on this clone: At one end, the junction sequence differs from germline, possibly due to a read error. This CDR3 reads CASSLNRGTDTQYF. CDR3 in DNA: TGTGCCAGCAGCTTAAACCGGGGCACGGATACGCAGTATTTT. The chain is built from TRBV7-9 and TRBJ2-3, with D tentatively TRBD1 or TRBD2 (5 bases each). The germline V gene has CDR1 SEHNR and CDR2 FQNEAQ (reference sequence). The CDR3 has 14 residues.

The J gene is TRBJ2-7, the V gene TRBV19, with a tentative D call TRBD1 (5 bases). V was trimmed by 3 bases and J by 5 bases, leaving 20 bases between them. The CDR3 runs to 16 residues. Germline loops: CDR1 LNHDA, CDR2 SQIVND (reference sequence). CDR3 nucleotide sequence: TGTGCCAGTAGTATCGTCGCGCCGCAGGGAAGGAACGAGCAGTACTTC. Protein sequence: CASSIVAPQGRNEQYF.

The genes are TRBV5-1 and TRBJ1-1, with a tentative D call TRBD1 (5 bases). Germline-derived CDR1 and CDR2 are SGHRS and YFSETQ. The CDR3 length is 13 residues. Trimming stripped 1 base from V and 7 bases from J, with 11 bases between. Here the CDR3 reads CASSLRGVGEAFF. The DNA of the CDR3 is TGCGCCAGCAGCTTGAGAGGGGTTGGTGAAGCTTTCTTT.

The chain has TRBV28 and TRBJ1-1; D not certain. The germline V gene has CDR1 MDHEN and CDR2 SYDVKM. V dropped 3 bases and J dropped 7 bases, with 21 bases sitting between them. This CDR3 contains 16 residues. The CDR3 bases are TGTGCCAGCAGTTTCGTCTTGTTCGGCCCGTCGATTGAAGCTTTCTTT. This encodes CASSFVLFGPSIEAFF.